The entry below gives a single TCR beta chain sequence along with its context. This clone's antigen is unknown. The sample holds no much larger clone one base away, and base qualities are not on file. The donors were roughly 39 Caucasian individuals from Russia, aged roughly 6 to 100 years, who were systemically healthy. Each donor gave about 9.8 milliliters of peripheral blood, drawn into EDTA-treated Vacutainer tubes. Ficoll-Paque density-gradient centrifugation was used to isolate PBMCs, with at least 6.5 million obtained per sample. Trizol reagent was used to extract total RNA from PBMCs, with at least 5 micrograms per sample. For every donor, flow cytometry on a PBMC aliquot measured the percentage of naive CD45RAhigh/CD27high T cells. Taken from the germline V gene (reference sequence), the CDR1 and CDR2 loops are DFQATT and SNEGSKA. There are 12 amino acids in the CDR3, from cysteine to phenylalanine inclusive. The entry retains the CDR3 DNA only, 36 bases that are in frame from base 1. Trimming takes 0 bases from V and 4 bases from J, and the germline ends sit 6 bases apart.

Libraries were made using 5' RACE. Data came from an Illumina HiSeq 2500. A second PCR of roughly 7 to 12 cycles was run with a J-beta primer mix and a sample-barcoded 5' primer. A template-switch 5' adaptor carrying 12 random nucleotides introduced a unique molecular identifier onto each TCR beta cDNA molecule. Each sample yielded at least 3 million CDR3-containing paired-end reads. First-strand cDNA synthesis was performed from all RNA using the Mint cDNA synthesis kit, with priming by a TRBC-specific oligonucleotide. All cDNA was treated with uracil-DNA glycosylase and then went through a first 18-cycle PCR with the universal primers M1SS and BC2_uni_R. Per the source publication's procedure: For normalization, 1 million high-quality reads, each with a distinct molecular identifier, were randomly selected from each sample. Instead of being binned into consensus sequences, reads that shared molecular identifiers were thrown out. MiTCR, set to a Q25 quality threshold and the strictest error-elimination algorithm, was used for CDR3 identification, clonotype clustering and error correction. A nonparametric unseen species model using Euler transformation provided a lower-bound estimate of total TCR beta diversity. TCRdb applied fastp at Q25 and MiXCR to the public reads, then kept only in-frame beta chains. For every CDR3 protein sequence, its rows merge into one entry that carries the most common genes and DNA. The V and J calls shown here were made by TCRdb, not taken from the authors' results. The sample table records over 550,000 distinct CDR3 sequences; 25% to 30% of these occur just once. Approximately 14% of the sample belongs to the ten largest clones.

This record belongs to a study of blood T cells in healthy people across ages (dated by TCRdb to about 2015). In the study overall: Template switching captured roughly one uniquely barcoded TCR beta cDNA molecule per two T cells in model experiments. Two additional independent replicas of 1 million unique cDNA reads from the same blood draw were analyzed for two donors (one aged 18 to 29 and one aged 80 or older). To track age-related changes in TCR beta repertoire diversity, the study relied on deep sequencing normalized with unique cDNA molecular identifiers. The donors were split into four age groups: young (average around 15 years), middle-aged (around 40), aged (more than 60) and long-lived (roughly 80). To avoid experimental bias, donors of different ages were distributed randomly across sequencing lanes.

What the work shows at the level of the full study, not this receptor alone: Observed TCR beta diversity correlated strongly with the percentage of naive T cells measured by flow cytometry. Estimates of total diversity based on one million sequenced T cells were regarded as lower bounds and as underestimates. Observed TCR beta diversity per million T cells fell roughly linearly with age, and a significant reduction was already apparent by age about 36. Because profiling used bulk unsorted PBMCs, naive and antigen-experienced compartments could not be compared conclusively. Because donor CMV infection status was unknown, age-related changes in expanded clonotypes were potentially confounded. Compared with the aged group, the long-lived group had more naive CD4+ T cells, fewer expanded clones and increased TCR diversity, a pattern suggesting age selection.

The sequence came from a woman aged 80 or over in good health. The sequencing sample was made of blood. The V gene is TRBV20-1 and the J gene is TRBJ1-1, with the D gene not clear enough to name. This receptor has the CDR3 CSAREVPTEAFF. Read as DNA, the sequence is TGCAGTGCTAGAGAAGTGCCCACTGAAGCTTTCTTT.